The 28 T cell receptor beta chains presented below share a single source sample, sequenced in a study of monozygotic twins with inflammatory bowel disease. Each CDR3 protein gets one entry in TCRdb, which reprocessed the 5' RACE reads and gives no DNA. The repertoire table contains around 100,000 distinct CDR3 sequences. The specimen sequenced was blood. The receptors shown here come from a human donor with ulcerative colitis or Crohn's disease, or a healthy co-twin of an affected twin (not recorded which).

The chain combines TRBV29-1 with TRBJ2-5; absent DNA, TCRdb's TRBD2 call cannot be checked. CDR1 and CDR2 (germline): SQVTM, ANQGSEA. CDR3 length equals 12 residues. CDR3 residues: CSVESGGETQYF.

The genes are TRBV5-4 and TRBJ1-2. Germline V gives CDR1 SGHNT, CDR2 YYREEE (reference sequence). This CDR3 spans 13 amino acids. CDR3 residues: CASSLDRGGGYTF.

The CDR3 is CASSPQGGDTGELFF. The V and J genes are TRBV9 and TRBJ2-2; without DNA, the TCRdb call of TRBD1 cannot be checked. CDR1 and CDR2 from the germline V gene are SGDLS and YYNGEE. The CDR3 extends over 15 amino acids.

The CDR3 sequence: CASSLFLAGGPYEQYF. The V gene is TRBV27, the J gene TRBJ2-7; lacking DNA, the TRBD2 call made by TCRdb goes unchecked. The CDR3 runs 16 residues. Per the germline V gene, CDR1 is MNHEY and CDR2 is SMNVEV (reference sequence).

The chain combines TRBV10-3 with TRBJ1-2; TCRdb selects TRBD1, and the lack of DNA leaves this call unchecked. Per germline, CDR1 ENHRY and CDR2 SYGVKD. The CDR3 is 13 residues long. CDR3 sequence: CAISETGGGGYTF.

The chain has TRBV7-9 and TRBJ1-6. Germline lookup yields CDR1 SEHNR and CDR2 FQNEAQ (reference sequence). There are 13 residues in the CDR3. CDR3 amino acids: CASSLAGISPLHF. The whole variable domain, filled in from reference TRBV7-9 and TRBJ1-6, reads DTGVSQNPRHKITKRGQNVTFRCDPISEHNRLYWYRQTLGQGPEFLTYFQNEAQLEKSRLLSDRFSAERPKGSFSTLEIQRTEQGDSAMYLCASSLAGISPLHFGNGTRLTVT.

The chain joins TRBV24-1 to TRBJ2-6; TCRdb picks TRBD2, but there is no DNA to check that call. Per germline, CDR1 KGHDR and CDR2 SFDVKD. The CDR3 has 19 residues. The CDR3 protein is CATSDPRASGASGANVLTF.

The gene calls are TRBV20-1 and TRBJ2-2; no DNA is available, so the TRBD2 call from TCRdb remains unchecked. The CDR3 totals 14 residues. The germline gives CDR1 DFQATT, CDR2 SNEGSKA (reference sequence). This CDR3 is CSARVGLVPGELFF.

The chain uses TRBV20-1 and TRBJ2-2; no DNA is available, so the TRBD1 call from TCRdb remains unchecked. The CDR3 runs to 16 residues. CDR1 and CDR2 (germline): DFQATT, SNEGSKA (reference sequence). The CDR3 here is CSARISGGGNTGELFF.

This sequence joins TRBV12-3 or TRBV12-4 and TRBJ2-7; TCRdb gives TRBD1 as the D gene, but with no DNA this cannot be confirmed. The CDR3 runs 11 residues. The CDR3 protein is CASGRDYEQYF.

This chain joins TRBV7-2 and TRBJ1-3; TCRdb outputs TRBD1, but without DNA this stays unchecked. The CDR3 extends over 16 amino acids. Germline V gives CDR1 SGHTA, CDR2 FQGNSA. CDR3 amino acids: CASSPRGGYSGNTIYF.

V gene TRBV6-5 combines with J gene TRBJ2-3; the D call of TRBD2 rests on TCRdb alone, since no DNA is present to check it. Germline V CDR1 and CDR2: MNHEY, SVGAGI. This CDR3 is 15 amino acids long. CDR3 amino acids: CASSYSGLAGSTQYF.

The rearrangement uses TRBV28 and TRBJ1-4. CDR1 and CDR2 from the germline V gene are MDHEN and SYDVKM. The CDR3 spans 14 residues. CDR3 protein: CASSSWVNREKLFF.

This sequence joins TRBV12-3 or TRBV12-4 and TRBJ1-4. The CDR3 spans 17 residues. CDR3 residues: CASSPGLIETTNEKLFF.

The chain has TRBV24-1 and TRBJ1-2. The germline gives CDR1 KGHDR, CDR2 SFDVKD. CDR3 length equals 12 residues. The CDR3 reads CATSDSGYGYTF.

J is TRBJ1-1 and V is TRBV10-3. This CDR3 region has 17 residues. In germline, CDR1 is ENHRY, CDR2 SYGVKD. This CDR3 is CAIRDTAPRAENTEAFF.

This sequence joins TRBV12-3 or TRBV12-4 and TRBJ2-1; TCRdb picks TRBD2, but there is no DNA to check that call. The CDR3 has 15 residues. CDR3 protein: CASKLAGGRRNEQFF.

The chain is built from TRBV20-1 and TRBJ2-2; TCRdb names TRBD2, which stays unverified in the absence of DNA. Per the germline V gene, CDR1 is DFQATT and CDR2 is SNEGSKA (reference sequence). The CDR3 totals 16 residues. CDR3: CSARTPLGGNTGELFF.

J is TRBJ1-5 and V is TRBV20-1. Germline V CDR1 and CDR2: DFQATT, SNEGSKA (reference sequence). The CDR3 covers 13 residues. The CDR3 here is CSARVGGAQPQHF.

This chain links TRBV6-5 with TRBJ2-1; TCRdb's D call of TRBD2 is untestable without DNA. Germline CDR1 MNHEY, CDR2 SVGAGI. The CDR3 sequence is 18 residues long. CDR3 protein: CASSYTVALAGGPREQFF.

The CDR3 loop is CASSDLASGSREQFF. The chain recombines TRBV6-1 with TRBJ2-1; the TRBD2 assignment by TCRdb is unverifiable without DNA. There are 15 residues in the CDR3. The germline CDR1 and CDR2 sequences are MNHNS and SASEGT.

This chain links TRBV20-1 with TRBJ1-5. The germline CDR1 and CDR2 sequences are DFQATT and SNEGSKA (reference sequence). The CDR3 length is 12 residues. This CDR3 is CSASNGLQPQHF.

The chain carries TRBV5-6 and TRBJ2-1. The CDR3 totals 15 residues. From germline, CDR1 is SGHDT and CDR2 YYEEEE. CDR3 loop: CASRGTLSSYNEQFF. Using reference TRBV5-6 and TRBJ2-1 for the parts outside the CDR3, the full variable domain is DAGVTQSPTHLIKTRGQQVTLRCSPKSGHDTVSWYQQALGQGPQFIFQYYEEEERQRGNFPDRFSGHQFPNYSSELNVNALLLGDSALYLCASRGTLSSYNEQFFGPGTRLTVL.

J is TRBJ2-3 and V is TRBV7-2; TCRdb proposes TRBD1, but this gene call is untestable without DNA. Germline-derived CDR1 and CDR2 are SGHTA and FQGNSA. CDR3 length: 16 residues. The CDR3 is CASIPRGRESADTQYF. Full variable domain (outside the CDR3, taken from reference TRBV7-2 and TRBJ2-3): GAGVSQSPSNKVTEKGKDVELRCDPISGHTALYWYRQSLGQGLEFLIYFQGNSAPDKSGLPSDRFSAERTGGSVSTLTIQRTQQEDSAVYLCASIPRGRESADTQYFGPGTRLTVL.

This chain uses TRBV19 with TRBJ1-1. This CDR3 is built from 15 residues. The germline V gene encodes CDR1 LNHDA and CDR2 SQIVND (reference sequence). CDR3 region: CASSTRWAGNTEAFF.

The V and J genes are TRBV30 and TRBJ1-2. The germline V gene has CDR1 GTSNPN and CDR2 SVGIG (reference sequence). The length of the CDR3 is 14 residues. CDR3 amino acids: CAWSVHRTNLFYTF.

The J gene is TRBJ1-3, the V gene TRBV27. The CDR3 is 14 residues long. The germline CDR1 and CDR2 sequences are MNHEY and SMNVEV (reference sequence). CDR3 amino acids: CASREESSGNTIYF.

The chain combines TRBV28 with TRBJ2-3; TCRdb calls TRBD2, which cannot be checked without DNA. The CDR3 spans 13 residues. The germline gives CDR1 MDHEN, CDR2 SYDVKM. The CDR3 protein is CAGSGGAGDTQYF.